This is a list of T cell receptor beta chains from one sample in a study of response to subunit inactivated influenza vaccine. TCRdb redid the calling of the RT-PCR reads with MiXCR, one entry per CDR3 protein. The sample includes roughly 790,000 distinct CDR3 sequences, over 20% of them seen just once. This material consisted of PBMCs from blood, taken about 5 days after vaccination. The receptor set was obtained from a man aged 50-60 years who received an inactivated influenza vaccine. Each CDR3 is given with its conserved first and last residue. A D gene is named only where the DNA matches it firmly. The size entry is marked missing in some rows and otherwise reads once, few, many or a size class.

TRBJ2-2 | TRBV7-3 | . | TRBD2 | CASSLFVSGISGELFF | TGTGCCAGCAGCCTTTTCGTGAGCGGGATATCCGGGGAGCTGTTTTTT
TRBJ1-4 | TRBV7-9 | . | . | CASSPAGNYEKLFF | TGTGCCAGCAGCCCTGCGGGAAACTATGAAAAACTGTTTTTT
TRBJ2-1 | TRBV6-1 | . | . | CASRKRIGTEEQFF | TGTGCCAGCAGGAAAAGGATAGGGACGGAGGAGCAGTTCTTC
TRBJ2-1 | TRBV10-3 | . | . | CAISVGGPNEQFF | TGTGCCATCAGTGTTGGGGGACCCAATGAGCAGTTCTTC
TRBJ2-5 | TRBV2 | . | . | CASSVWTIQETQYF | TGTGCCAGCAGTGTATGGACCATCCAAGAGACCCAGTACTTC
TRBJ2-7 | TRBV6-2/TRBV6-3 | few | TRBD1 | CASSPRLGQDSYEQYF | TGTGCCAGCAGTCCCAGATTAGGACAGGACTCCTACGAGCAGTACTTC
TRBJ2-3 | TRBV5-4 | . | . | CASTLGPPTTDTQYF | TGTGCCAGCACCTTGGGACCCCCGACGACAGATACGCAGTATTTT
TRBJ1-1 | TRBV29-1 | few | . | CSALGVVATEAFF | TGCAGCGCCCTTGGGGTGGTGGCCACTGAAGCTTTCTTT
TRBJ2-7 | TRBV12-3/TRBV12-4 | many | TRBD2 | CASSRLGSGSHEQYF | TGTGCCAGCAGTCGCCTGGGTAGCGGGAGCCACGAGCAGTACTTC
TRBJ2-1 | TRBV18 | . | . | CASSRERYNEQFF | TGTGCCAGCTCGAGGGAACGCTACAATGAGCAGTTCTTC
TRBJ2-4 | TRBV2 | . | . | CASTRGTPIKNIQYF | TGTGCCAGCACCAGAGGGACACCCATAAAAAACATTCAGTACTTC
TRBJ1-5 | TRBV24-1 | . | . | CATSDHRAGDNQPQHF | TGTGCCACCAGTGACCACAGGGCTGGAGACAATCAGCCCCAGCATTTT
TRBJ2-7 | TRBV5-1 | . | . | CASSLGFLGGYEQYF | TGCGCCAGCAGCCTAGGATTCCTCGGAGGCTACGAGCAGTACTTC
TRBJ2-1 | TRBV4-3 | . | TRBD2 | CASSQAQIAGGPYREQFF | TGCGCCAGCAGCCAAGCACAGATAGCGGGAGGCCCTTATCGTGAGCAGTTCTTC
TRBJ2-7 | TRBV15 | . | TRBD1 | CATSRARTGPFSYEQYF | TGTGCCACCAGCAGAGCCCGGACAGGGCCCTTTTCCTACGAGCAGTACTTC
TRBJ2-3 | TRBV20-1 | . | TRBD2 | CSARDPRTSGSLIDTQYF | TGCAGTGCTAGAGACCCTAGGACTAGCGGGAGTTTAATAGATACGCAGTATTTT
TRBJ1-1 | TRBV6-2/TRBV6-3 | . | . | CASSYSGGFEAFF | TGTGCCAGCAGTTACTCTGGAGGGTTTGAAGCTTTCTTT
TRBJ2-7 | TRBV5-1 | . | . | CASSLKDPTYEQYF | TGCGCCAGCAGCTTGAAGGACCCTACCTACGAGCAGTACTTC
TRBJ1-1 | TRBV29-1 | . | TRBD1 | CSVGQRGTEAFF | TGCAGCGTGGGACAGCGGGGAACTGAAGCTTTCTTT
TRBJ2-1 | TRBV7-2 | . | TRBD2 | CASSLASGAGNEQFF | TGTGCCAGCAGCTTAGCAAGCGGGGCTGGCAATGAGCAGTTCTTC
TRBJ2-7 | TRBV29-1 | . | . | CSVSSGGGEQYF | TGCAGCGTGAGCTCAGGGGGGGGCGAGCAGTACTTC
TRBJ2-5 | TRBV12-3/TRBV12-4 | . | TRBD1 | CASRTGGRRETQYF | TGTGCCAGCAGGACAGGGGGACGGAGAGAGACCCAGTACTTC
TRBJ2-3 | TRBV7-2 | few | TRBD2 | CASSLARLAGHTDTQYF | TGTGCCAGCAGCTTAGCTAGACTAGCGGGGCACACAGATACGCAGTATTTT
TRBJ2-3 | TRBV7-2 | . | TRBD2 | CASSMLGGGRDTQYF | TGTGCCAGCAGCATGCTGGGGGGGGGTCGGGATACGCAGTATTTT
TRBJ2-7 | TRBV27 | . | . | CASSSFAAYEQYF | TGTGCCAGCAGTAGTTTCGCAGCCTACGAGCAGTACTTC
TRBJ2-1 | TRBV4-1 | . | . | CASSLQRGLRSNEQFF | TGCGCCAGCAGTCTTCAGAGGGGACTGAGAAGCAATGAGCAGTTCTTC
TRBJ2-2 | TRBV15 | once | TRBD2 | CATSRGGSNTGELFF | TGTGCCACCAGCAGAGGCGGGAGTAACACCGGGGAGCTGTTTTTT
TRBJ1-4 | TRBV10-3 | . | TRBD1 | CAIRGEGTGDEKLFF | TGTGCCATCCGGGGAGAAGGGACAGGGGATGAAAAACTGTTTTTT
TRBJ2-6 | TRBV4-3 | . | . | CASSPPRANVLTF | TGCGCCAGCAGCCCCCCCAGGGCCAACGTCCTGACTTTC
TRBJ2-1 | TRBV4-2 | . | . | CASSQDSGRKLFF | TGTGCCAGCAGCCAAGATTCGGGACGGAAGCTGTTCTTC
TRBJ1-2 | TRBV4-1 | . | TRBD1 | CASSKRTGYPNYGYTF | TGCGCCAGCAGCAAACGGACAGGGTACCCTAACTATGGCTACACCTTC
TRBJ2-5 | TRBV20-1 | . | . | CSATDTGYQETQYF | TGCAGTGCCACAGACACAGGGTACCAAGAGACCCAGTACTTC
TRBJ2-1 | TRBV6-1 | . | TRBD2 | CASSGSSGGTYNEQFF | TGTGCCAGCAGTGGAAGTAGCGGGGGGACCTACAATGAGCAGTTCTTC
TRBJ2-7 | TRBV18 | few | . | CASSARGRGEQYF | TGTGCCAGCTCGGCGAGAGGTCGCGGAGAGCAGTACTTC
TRBJ1-1 | TRBV7-9 | few | TRBD1 | CASSLAQRTGNTEAFF | TGTGCCAGCAGCTTAGCCCAGCGGACAGGGAACACTGAAGCTTTCTTT
TRBJ2-3 | TRBV20-1 | . | . | CSARDRQGRGAGTDTQYF | TGCAGTGCTAGAGATCGTCAGGGGAGAGGGGCTGGCACAGATACGCAGTATTTT
TRBJ1-5 | TRBV7-2 | . | . | CASSLPGGVQHF | TGTGCCAGCAGCTTACCCGGGGGGGTTCAGCATTTT
TRBJ2-7 | TRBV20-1 | . | . | CSARSLAYSYEQYF | TGCAGTGCTAGAAGTCTAGCGTACTCCTACGAGCAGTACTTC
TRBJ2-7 | TRBV6-1 | . | . | CASRKAPAYEQYF | TGTGCCAGCAGGAAGGCTCCCGCCTACGAGCAGTACTTC
TRBJ2-2 | TRBV12-3/TRBV12-4 | . | . | CASSFMGTGELFF | TGTGCCAGCAGTTTTATGGGCACCGGGGAGCTGTTTTTT
TRBJ2-7 | TRBV5-8 | few | . | CASSTGRITYEQYF | TGTGCCAGCAGCACCGGACGGATCACCTACGAGCAGTACTTC